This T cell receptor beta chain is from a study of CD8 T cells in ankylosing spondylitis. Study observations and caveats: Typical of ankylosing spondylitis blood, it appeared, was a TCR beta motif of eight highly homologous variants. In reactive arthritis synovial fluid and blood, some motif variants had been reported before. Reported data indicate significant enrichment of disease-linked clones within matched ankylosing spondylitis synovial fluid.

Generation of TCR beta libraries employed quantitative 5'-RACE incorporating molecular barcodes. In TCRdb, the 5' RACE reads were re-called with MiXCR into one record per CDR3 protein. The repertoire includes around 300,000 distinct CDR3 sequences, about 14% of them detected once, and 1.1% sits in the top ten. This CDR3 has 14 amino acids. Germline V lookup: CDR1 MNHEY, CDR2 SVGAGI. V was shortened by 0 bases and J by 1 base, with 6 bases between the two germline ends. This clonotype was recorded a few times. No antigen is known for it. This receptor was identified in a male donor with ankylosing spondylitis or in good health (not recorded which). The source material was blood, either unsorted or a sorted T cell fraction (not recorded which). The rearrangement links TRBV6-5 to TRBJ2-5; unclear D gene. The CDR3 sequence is CASSYSKGQETQYF. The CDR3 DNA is TGTGCCAGCAGTTACTCGAAGGGCCAAGAGACCCAGTACTTC.